What follows describes a single TCR beta chain. Antigen unknown. V was pared by 2 bases and J by 4 bases, with 5 bases between. Germline V gene sequence: CDR1 SEHNR, CDR2 FQNEAQ (reference sequence). The CDR3 sequence is 12 residues long. The data were obtained in a study of STAT5B mutations in CD4+ large granular lymphocyte leukemia. Study-level findings and limits: TRBV06-family usage was enriched in top patient clones (8/27) versus controls (2/35). Without HLA matching, higher CD4+ than CD8+ T-LGLL clonality could reflect small sample size.

This was a survey-level run. Method: immunoSEQ multiplex PCR; TCRdb's copy keeps in-frame clones and lacks some. The table lists under 40,000 clones, approximately 79% of them singletons. The chain couples TRBV7-9 to TRBJ1-1; no definite D call. This clonotype was obtained from a human donor in good health. What was sequenced was CD4+ T cells from blood buffy coats. The CDR3 DNA is TGTGCCAGCAGCTTAAGGCCCACTGAAGCTTTCTTT. Translated: CASSLRPTEAFF.